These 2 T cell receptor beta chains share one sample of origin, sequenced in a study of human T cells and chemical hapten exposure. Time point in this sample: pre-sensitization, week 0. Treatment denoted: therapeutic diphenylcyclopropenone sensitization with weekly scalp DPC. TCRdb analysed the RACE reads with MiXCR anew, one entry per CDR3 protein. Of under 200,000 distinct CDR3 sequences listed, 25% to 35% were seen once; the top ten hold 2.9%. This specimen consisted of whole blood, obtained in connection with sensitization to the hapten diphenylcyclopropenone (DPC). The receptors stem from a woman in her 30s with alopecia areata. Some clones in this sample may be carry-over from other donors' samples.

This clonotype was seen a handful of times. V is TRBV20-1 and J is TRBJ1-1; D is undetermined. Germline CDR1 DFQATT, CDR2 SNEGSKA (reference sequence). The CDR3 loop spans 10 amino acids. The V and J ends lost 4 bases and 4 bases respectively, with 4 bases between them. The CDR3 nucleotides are TGCAGTGCTAAAAGCACTGAAGCTTTCTTT. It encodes CSAKSTEAFF.

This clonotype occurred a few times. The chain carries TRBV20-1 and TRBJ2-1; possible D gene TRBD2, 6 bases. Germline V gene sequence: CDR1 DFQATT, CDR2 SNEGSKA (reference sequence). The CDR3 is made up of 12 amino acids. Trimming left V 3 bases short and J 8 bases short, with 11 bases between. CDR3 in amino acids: CSARLSGHEQFF. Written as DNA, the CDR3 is TGCAGTGCTAGGCTTAGCGGTCATGAGCAGTTCTTC.